A selection of T cell receptor beta chains follows, all from one sample in a study of control samples from healthy donors and cancer patients. The repertoire was sequenced with immunoSEQ multiplex PCR; TCRdb's copy has only in-frame clones and lacks some. This table holds around 200,000 clones, over 80% found once. The sample consisted of blood. These receptors came from a man aged 18-30 years in good health. Each CDR3 is given with its conserved first and last residue. A D gene is named only where the DNA matches it firmly. The size field is filled for only some rows; it gives once, few, many or a size class.

NA	NA	TRBJ1-1	TRBV5-5	TGTGCCAGCAGCTCTGGACGCAATATTGAAGCTTTCTTT	CASSSGRNIEAFF
NA	NA	TRBJ2-2	TRBV21-1	TGTGCCAGCAGCTCACAGTGGGGCACCGGGGAGCTGTTTTTT	CASSSQWGTGELFF
NA	NA	TRBJ1-5	TRBV2	TGTGCCAGCAGGGAAGACAGCTGGAATCAGCCCCAGCATTTT	CASREDSWNQPQHF
once	TRBD1	TRBJ2-3	TRBV29-1	TGCAGCATCCTTACAGGGGGGGATACGCAGTATTTT	CSILTGGDTQYF
NA	TRBD1	TRBJ2-7	TRBV12-3/TRBV12-4	TGTGCCAGCAGTTTGGGACAGGTCTACGAGCAGTACTTC	CASSLGQVYEQYF
NA	NA	TRBJ1-4	TRBV4-1	TGCGCCAGCAGCCAAGTGTCGGAGGAAAAACTGTTTTTT	CASSQVSEEKLFF
NA	NA	TRBJ2-3	TRBV5-1	TGCGCCAGCAGCTCGACGTGGGATACGCAGTATTTT	CASSSTWDTQYF
NA	NA	TRBJ2-1	TRBV5-1	TGCGCCAGCAGCTTGGGAAGCTCCTACAATGAGCAGTTCTTC	CASSLGSSYNEQFF
NA	NA	TRBJ1-1	TRBV19	TGTGCCAGTAGCCCCTCGTTGAACACTGAAGCTTTCTTT	CASSPSLNTEAFF
NA	NA	TRBJ2-1	TRBV7-6	TGTGCCAGCAGCTCTGACGGAAGATACAATGAGCAGTTCTTC	CASSSDGRYNEQFF
NA	TRBD1	TRBJ1-2	TRBV5-1	TGCGCCAGCAGCTTGGCGTGGGACAGGCGAGACTATGGCTACACCTTC	CASSLAWDRRDYGYTF
NA	TRBD2	TRBJ2-7	TRBV10-3	TGTGCCATCAAATGGACTAGCGGGGACTACGAGCAGTACTTC	CAIKWTSGDYEQYF
NA	NA	TRBJ1-4	TRBV2	TGTGCCAGCCGTCGGTCGGTTTCCACCGGAGCAACTAATGAAAAACTGTTTTTT	CASRRSVSTGATNEKLFF
NA	NA	TRBJ1-6	TRBV4-2	TGTGCCAGCAGCCCCGCTATGGGGGTTGATAATTCACCCCTCCACTTT	CASSPAMGVDNSPLHF
NA	NA	TRBJ2-3	TRBV4-1	TGCGCCAGCAGCCAATTACTCGACCCATCCACAGATACGCAGTATTTT	CASSQLLDPSTDTQYF
NA	TRBD1	TRBJ1-3	TRBV28	TGTGCCTCCGAACGGGGACAGGGGGCTTACACCATATATTTT	CASERGQGAYTIYF
NA	TRBD2	TRBJ2-2	TRBV9	TGTGCCAGCAGCGTAGGTAGCGGGGCGAACACCGGGGAGCTGTTTTTT	CASSVGSGANTGELFF
NA	NA	TRBJ2-4	TRBV14	TGTGCCAGCAGCCAAGATGGGTCCTTAGCCAAAAACATTCAGTACTTC	CASSQDGSLAKNIQYF
once	TRBD2	TRBJ2-5	TRBV5-1	TGCGCCAGCAGCCGGACTAGCGGACAAGAGACCCAGTACTTC	CASSRTSGQETQYF
NA	NA	TRBJ1-4	TRBV5-5	TGTGCCAGCAGCTTGATGCGGGTTGACGAAAAACTGTTTTTT	CASSLMRVDEKLFF
NA	TRBD1	TRBJ2-1	TRBV24-1	TGTGCCACCAGTGCCCCGACAGGGGTCATAAGCAACAATGAGCAGTTCTTC	CATSAPTGVISNNEQFF
NA	TRBD2	TRBJ2-3	TRBV6-5	TGTGCCAGCAGAAGAGCGGGAACAACAGATACGCAGTATTTT	CASRRAGTTDTQYF
NA	NA	TRBJ2-1	TRBV5-4	TGTGCCAGCAGCTTACCCCCCACTGGCTACAATGAGCAGTTCTTC	CASSLPPTGYNEQFF
NA	NA	TRBJ2-7	TRBV25-1	TGTGCCAGCAGTGGCTGGGAGTTGAGCTCCTACGAGCAGTACTTC	CASSGWELSSYEQYF
NA	TRBD1	TRBJ2-7	TRBV5-1	TGCGCCAGCAGCTTCGACAGGGGGCGCGAGCAGTACTTC	CASSFDRGREQYF
NA	NA	TRBJ2-2	TRBV5-1	TGCGCCAGCAGCTCAGGCAACAGGGGGGGCACCGGGGAGCTGTTTTTT	CASSSGNRGGTGELFF
NA	NA	TRBJ2-3	TRBV9	TGTGCCAGCAGCGCCTTTTTCGGGGGTGGGAACACAGATACGCAGTATTTT	CASSAFFGGGNTDTQYF
NA	NA	TRBJ1-1	TRBV6-2/TRBV6-3	TGTGCCAGCAGTTTGACCAAGAACACTGAAGCTTTCTTT	CASSLTKNTEAFF
NA	TRBD1	TRBJ2-7	TRBV27	TGTGCCAGCAGACCACCCCGGGACAGGGGAGGCTACGAGCAGTACTTC	CASRPPRDRGGYEQYF
NA	NA	TRBJ2-1	TRBV11-1	TGTGCCAGCAGCTTAGTGAATGAGCAGTTCTTC	CASSLVNEQFF
NA	TRBD1	TRBJ1-2	TRBV6-5	TGTGCCAGCAGTTACGCACAGGGGAGGGGCTACACCTTC	CASSYAQGRGYTF
NA	NA	TRBJ1-6	TRBV7-6	TGTGCCAGCAGCTTAGTAGCAGGGACTTATAATTCACCCCTCCACTTT	CASSLVAGTYNSPLHF
NA	NA	TRBJ1-3	TRBV4-1	TGCGCCAGCAGCCATGCAGGGGCGGACACCATATATTTT	CASSHAGADTIYF
NA	TRBD1	TRBJ1-4	TRBV5-1	TGCGCCAGCACCCCGGACAGGGGGAACCCCGTGGGGGAAAAACTGTTTTTT	CASTPDRGNPVGEKLFF
NA	TRBD2	TRBJ2-3	TRBV10-1	TGCGCCAGCACCGCGACTAGCGGGGGGGCGAATACGCAGTATTTT	CASTATSGGANTQYF
few	NA	TRBJ1-1	TRBV25-1	TGTGCCAGCCCGGATGTTGTAGCTTTCTTT	CASPDVVAFF
NA	TRBD2	TRBJ2-2	TRBV27	TGTGCCAGCAGTACTAGCGCGAGGGTCAACACCGGGGAGCTGTTTTTT	CASSTSARVNTGELFF
NA	NA	TRBJ1-2	TRBV5-6	TGTGCCAGCAGCTTGGAAGGGGGAGGTGGCTACACCTTC	CASSLEGGGGYTF
NA	NA	TRBJ1-5	TRBV7-9	TGTGCCAGCAGCGACACAGGGAATAGCAATCAGCCCCAGCATTTT	CASSDTGNSNQPQHF
NA	TRBD2	TRBJ2-3	TRBV7-3	TGTGCCAGCAGCCCGGGCGGACTAGCGACAGATACGCAGTATTTT	CASSPGGLATDTQYF
NA	TRBD1	TRBJ1-2	TRBV29-1	TGCAGCGTTGGGACAGGGGATAACTATGGCTACACCTTC	CSVGTGDNYGYTF
NA	NA	TRBJ1-4	TRBV5-1	TGCGCCAGCAGCTTGGCCGTCGAAAATGAAAAACTGTTTTTT	CASSLAVENEKLFF
NA	NA	TRBJ1-2	TRBV7-2	TGTGCCAGCAGCTTAAGGGGTTCCCCCACGGGTGGCTACACCTTC	CASSLRGSPTGGYTF
once	NA	TRBJ1-1	TRBV6-5	TGTGCCAGCAGTCTACAGAGAAACACTGAAGCTTTCTTT	CASSLQRNTEAFF
NA	NA	TRBJ2-6	TRBV19	TGTGCCAGTAGTATAGCGGCGGCAGGGAAACTATCTGGGGCCAACGTCCTGACTTTC	CASSIAAAGKLSGANVLTF
NA	NA	TRBJ1-4	TRBV5-5	TGTGCCAGCAGCTTGCTCCCGGCAGATGAAAAACTGTTTTTT	CASSLLPADEKLFF
once	TRBD1	TRBJ2-1	TRBV19	TGTGCCAGTAGTATAGATTATGGGACAGGGGCCAATGAGCAGTTCTTC	CASSIDYGTGANEQFF
NA	NA	TRBJ2-5	TRBV7-3	TGTGCCAGCAGCTTAACGTACGCGACTCAAGAGACCCAGTACTTC	CASSLTYATQETQYF
once	TRBD1	TRBJ2-6	TRBV18	TGTGCCAGCTCACCACGGACAGGCGACAGCTCTGGGGCCAACGTCCTGACTTTC	CASSPRTGDSSGANVLTF
NA	TRBD1	TRBJ1-6	TRBV28	TGTGCCAGCAGTCAAGTTGCACAGGATTTCAGGGGGTCACCCCTCCACTTT	CASSQVAQDFRGSPLHF
NA	NA	TRBJ2-2	TRBV18	TGTGCCAGCTCACCGATATACAAGAACACCGGGGAGCTGTTTTTT	CASSPIYKNTGELFF
NA	NA	TRBJ2-2	TRBV24-1	TGTGCCACCCGAGGGGACACTAACACCGGGGAGCTGTTTTTT	CATRGDTNTGELFF
NA	TRBD1	TRBJ2-3	TRBV7-6	TGTGCCAGCAGCGCCCCGACAGGGGAAGGGACGCAGTATTTT	CASSAPTGEGTQYF
NA	NA	TRBJ1-2	TRBV24-1	TGTGCCACCAGTGATTTGCGGGGGGACAATGGCTACACCTTC	CATSDLRGDNGYTF
NA	NA	TRBJ2-7	TRBV18	TGTGCCAGCTCACCAGGGGTCGGCGAGCAGTACTTC	CASSPGVGEQYF